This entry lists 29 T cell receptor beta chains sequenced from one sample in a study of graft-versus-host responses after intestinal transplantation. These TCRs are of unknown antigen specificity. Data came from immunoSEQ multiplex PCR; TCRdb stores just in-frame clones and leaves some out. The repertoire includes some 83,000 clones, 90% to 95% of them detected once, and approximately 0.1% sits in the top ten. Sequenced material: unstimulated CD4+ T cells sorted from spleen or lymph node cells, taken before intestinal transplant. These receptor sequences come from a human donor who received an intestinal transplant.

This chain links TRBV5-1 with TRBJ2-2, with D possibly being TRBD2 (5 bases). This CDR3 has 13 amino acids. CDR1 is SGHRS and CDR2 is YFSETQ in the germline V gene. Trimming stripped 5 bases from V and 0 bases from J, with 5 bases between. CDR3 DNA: TGCGCCAGCAGACTAGCGAACACCGGGGAGCTGTTTTTT. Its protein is CASRLANTGELFF.

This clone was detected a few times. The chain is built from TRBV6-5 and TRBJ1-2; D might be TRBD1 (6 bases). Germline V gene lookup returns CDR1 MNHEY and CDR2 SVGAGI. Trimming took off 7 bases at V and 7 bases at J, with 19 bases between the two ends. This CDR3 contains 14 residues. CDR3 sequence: CASTTNTGTTGYTF. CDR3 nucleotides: TGTGCCAGCACCACAAACACAGGGACAACTGGCTACACCTTC.

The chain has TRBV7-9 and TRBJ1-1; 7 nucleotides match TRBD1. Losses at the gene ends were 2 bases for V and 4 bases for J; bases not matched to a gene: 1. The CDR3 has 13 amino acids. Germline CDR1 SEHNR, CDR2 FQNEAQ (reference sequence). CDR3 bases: TGTGCCAGCAGCTTACGGGACAGCACTGAAGCTTTCTTT. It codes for CASSLRDSTEAFF.

CDR3 region: CASSPRTGPSGNTIYF. The CDR3 DNA is TGTGCCAGCAGCCCACGGACAGGGCCGTCTGGAAACACCATATATTTT. The chain joins TRBV7-9 to TRBJ1-3, with 8 nucleotides matching TRBD1. Germline lookup yields CDR1 SEHNR and CDR2 FQNEAQ (reference sequence). There are 16 residues in the CDR3. Trimming removed 5 bases from V and 1 base from J; junction bases left unmatched: 7.

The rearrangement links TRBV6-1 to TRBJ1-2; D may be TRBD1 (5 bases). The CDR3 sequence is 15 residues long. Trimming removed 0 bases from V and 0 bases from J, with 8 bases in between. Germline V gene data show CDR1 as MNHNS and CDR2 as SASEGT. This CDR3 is CASSEAVTANYGYTF. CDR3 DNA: TGTGCCAGCAGTGAAGCTGTGACAGCTAACTATGGCTACACCTTC.

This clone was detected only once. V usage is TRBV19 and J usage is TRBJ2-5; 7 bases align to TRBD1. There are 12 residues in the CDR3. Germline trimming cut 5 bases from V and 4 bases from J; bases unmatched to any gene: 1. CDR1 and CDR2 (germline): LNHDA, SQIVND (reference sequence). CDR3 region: CASSSGGETQYF. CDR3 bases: TGTGCCAGTAGTTCAGGGGGAGAGACCCAGTACTTC. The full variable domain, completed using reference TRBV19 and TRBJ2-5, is DGGITQSPKYLFRKEGQNVTLSCEQNLNHDAMYWYRQDPGQGLRLIYYSQIVNDFQKGDIAEGYSVSREKKESFPLTVTSAQKNPTAFYLCASSSGGETQYFGPGTRLLVL.

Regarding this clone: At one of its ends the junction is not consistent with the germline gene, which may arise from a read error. CDR3 bases: TGTGTCAGCAGTCATCGGAGCCACGACGATTCACCCCTCCACTTT. Translation: CVSSHRSHDDSPLHF. The chain combines TRBV7-9 with TRBJ1-6; D remains ambiguous. This CDR3 has 15 residues. Germline V gene lookup returns CDR1 SEHNR and CDR2 FQNEAQ (reference sequence).

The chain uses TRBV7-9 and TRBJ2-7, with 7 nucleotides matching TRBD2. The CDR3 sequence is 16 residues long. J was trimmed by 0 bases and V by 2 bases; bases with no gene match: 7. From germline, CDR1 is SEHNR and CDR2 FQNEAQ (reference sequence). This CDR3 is CASSLRTRDYSYEQYF. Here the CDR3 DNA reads TGTGCCAGCAGCTTACGTACCCGGGACTACTCCTACGAGCAGTACTTC.

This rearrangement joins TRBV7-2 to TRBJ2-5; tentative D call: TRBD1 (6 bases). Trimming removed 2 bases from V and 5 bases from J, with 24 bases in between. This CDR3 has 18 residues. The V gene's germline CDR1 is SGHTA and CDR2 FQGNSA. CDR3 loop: CASSLFLKSGRGGETQYF. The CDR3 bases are TGTGCCAGCAGCTTATTTCTAAAATCGGGCAGGGGTGGGGAGACCCAGTACTTC.

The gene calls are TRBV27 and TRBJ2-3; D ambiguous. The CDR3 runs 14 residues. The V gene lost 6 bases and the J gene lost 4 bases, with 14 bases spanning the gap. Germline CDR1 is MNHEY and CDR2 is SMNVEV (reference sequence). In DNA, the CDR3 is TGTGCCAGCAGCCTAAATCAGCAGGCAGATACGCAGTATTTT. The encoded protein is CASSLNQQADTQYF.

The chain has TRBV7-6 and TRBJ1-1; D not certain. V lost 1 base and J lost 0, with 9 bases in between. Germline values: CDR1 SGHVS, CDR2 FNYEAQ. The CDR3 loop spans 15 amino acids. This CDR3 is CASSLVAGMNTEAFF. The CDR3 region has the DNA TGTGCCAGCAGCTTAGTTGCAGGAATGAACACTGAAGCTTTCTTT.

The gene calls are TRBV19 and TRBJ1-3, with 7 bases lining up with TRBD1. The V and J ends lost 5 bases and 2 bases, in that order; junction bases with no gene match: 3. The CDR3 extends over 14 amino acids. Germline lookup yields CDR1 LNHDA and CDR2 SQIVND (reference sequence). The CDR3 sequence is CASSSGTAGNTIYF. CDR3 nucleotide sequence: TGTGCCAGTAGTTCCGGGACAGCTGGAAACACCATATATTTT.

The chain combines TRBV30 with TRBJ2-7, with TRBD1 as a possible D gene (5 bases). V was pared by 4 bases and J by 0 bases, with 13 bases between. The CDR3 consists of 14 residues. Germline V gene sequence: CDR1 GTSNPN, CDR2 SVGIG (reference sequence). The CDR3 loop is CAWKGAGSSYEQYF. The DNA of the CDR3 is TGTGCCTGGAAAGGGGCAGGGTCCTCCTACGAGCAGTACTTC.

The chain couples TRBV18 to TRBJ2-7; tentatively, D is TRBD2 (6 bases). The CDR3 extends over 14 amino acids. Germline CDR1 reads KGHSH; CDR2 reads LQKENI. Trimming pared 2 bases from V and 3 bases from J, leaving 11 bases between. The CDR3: CASSPNRENYEQYF. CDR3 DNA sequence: TGTGCCAGCTCACCAAACCGGGAGAACTACGAGCAGTACTTC.

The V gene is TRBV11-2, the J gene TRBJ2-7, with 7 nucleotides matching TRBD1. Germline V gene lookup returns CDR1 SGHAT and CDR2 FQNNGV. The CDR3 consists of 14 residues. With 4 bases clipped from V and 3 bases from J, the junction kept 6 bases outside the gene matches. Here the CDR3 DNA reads TGTGCCAGCAGCTCATCACAGGGGTTCTACGAGCAGTACTTC. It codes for CASSSSQGFYEQYF.

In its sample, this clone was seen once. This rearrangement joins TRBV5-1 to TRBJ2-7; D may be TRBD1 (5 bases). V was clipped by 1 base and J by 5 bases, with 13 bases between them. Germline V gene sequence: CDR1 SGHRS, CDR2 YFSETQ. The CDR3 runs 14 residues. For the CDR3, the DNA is TGCGCCAGCAGCTTGTTGTCTGAACAGGACGAGCAGTACTTC. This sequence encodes CASSLLSEQDEQYF.

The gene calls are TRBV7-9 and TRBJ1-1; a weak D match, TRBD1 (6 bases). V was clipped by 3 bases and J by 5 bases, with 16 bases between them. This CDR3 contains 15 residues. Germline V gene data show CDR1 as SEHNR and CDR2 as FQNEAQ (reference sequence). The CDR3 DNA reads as TGTGCCAGCAGCTTCGGACAGATTTGGGAGACTGAAGCTTTCTTT. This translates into CASSFGQIWETEAFF.

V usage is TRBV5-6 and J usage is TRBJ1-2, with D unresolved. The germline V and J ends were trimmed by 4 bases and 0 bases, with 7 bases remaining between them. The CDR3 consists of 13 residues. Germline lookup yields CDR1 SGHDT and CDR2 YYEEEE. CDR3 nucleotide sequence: TGTGCCAGCAGCCCGGGGTCTAACTATGGCTACACCTTC. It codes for CASSPGSNYGYTF.

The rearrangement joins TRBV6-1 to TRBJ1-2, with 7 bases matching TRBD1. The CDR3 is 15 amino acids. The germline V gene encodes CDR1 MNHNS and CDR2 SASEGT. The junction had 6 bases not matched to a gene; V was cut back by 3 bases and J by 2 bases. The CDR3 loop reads CASSEGQKGNYGYTF. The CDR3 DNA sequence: TGTGCCAGCAGTGAGGGACAGAAAGGCAACTATGGCTACACCTTC.

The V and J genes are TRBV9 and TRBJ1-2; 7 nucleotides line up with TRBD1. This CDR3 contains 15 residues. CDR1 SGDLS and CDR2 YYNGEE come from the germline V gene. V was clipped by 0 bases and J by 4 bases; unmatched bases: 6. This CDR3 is CASSVAGRGTYGYTF. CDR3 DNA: TGTGCCAGCAGCGTAGCGGGCAGGGGGACCTATGGCTACACCTTC.

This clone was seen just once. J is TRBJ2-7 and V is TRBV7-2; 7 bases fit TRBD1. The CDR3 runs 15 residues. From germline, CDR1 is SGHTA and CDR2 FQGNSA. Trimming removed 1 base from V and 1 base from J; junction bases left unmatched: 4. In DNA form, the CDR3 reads TGTGCCAGCAGCTTAGGGACAGGTAATTCCTACGAGCAGTACTTC. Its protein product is CASSLGTGNSYEQYF.

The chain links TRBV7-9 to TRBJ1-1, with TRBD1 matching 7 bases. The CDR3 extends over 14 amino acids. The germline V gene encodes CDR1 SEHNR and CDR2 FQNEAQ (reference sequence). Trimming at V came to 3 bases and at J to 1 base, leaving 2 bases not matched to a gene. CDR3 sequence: CASSFWTGNTEAFF. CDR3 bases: TGTGCCAGCAGCTTCTGGACAGGGAACACTGAAGCTTTCTTT. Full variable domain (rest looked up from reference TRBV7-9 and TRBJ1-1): DTGVSQNPRHKITKRGQNVTFRCDPISEHNRLYWYRQTLGQGPEFLTYFQNEAQLEKSRLLSDRFSAERPKGSFSTLEIQRTEQGDSAMYLCASSFWTGNTEAFFGQGTRLTVV.

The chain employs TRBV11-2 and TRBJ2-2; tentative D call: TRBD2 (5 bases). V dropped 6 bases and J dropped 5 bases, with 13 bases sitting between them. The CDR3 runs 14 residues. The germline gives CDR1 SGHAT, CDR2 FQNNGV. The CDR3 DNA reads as TGTGCCAGCAGTTCGAGGACTCTAACCGGGGAGCTGTTTTTT. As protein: CASSSRTLTGELFF.

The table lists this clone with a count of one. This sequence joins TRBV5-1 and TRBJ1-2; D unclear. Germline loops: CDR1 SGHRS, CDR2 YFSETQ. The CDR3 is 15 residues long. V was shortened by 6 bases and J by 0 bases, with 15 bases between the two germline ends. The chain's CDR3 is CASKRETVANYGYTF. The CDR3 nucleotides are TGCGCCAGCAAGCGGGAGACGGTAGCTAACTATGGCTACACCTTC.

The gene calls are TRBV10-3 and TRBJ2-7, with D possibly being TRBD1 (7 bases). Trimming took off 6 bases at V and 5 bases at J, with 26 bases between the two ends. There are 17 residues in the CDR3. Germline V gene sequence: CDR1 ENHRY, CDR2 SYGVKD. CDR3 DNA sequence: TGTGCCATCAGATCACAAAATTTGGGGCAGGGGGGTCACGAGCAGTACTTC. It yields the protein CAIRSQNLGQGGHEQYF.

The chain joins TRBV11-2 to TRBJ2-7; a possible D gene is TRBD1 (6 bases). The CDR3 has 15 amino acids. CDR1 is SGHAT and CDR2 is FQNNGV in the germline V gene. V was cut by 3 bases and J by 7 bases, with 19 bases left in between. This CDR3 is CASSFRGPLFGEQYF. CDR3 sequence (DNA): TGTGCCAGCAGCTTCAGGGGCCCCCTATTTGGGGAGCAGTACTTC.

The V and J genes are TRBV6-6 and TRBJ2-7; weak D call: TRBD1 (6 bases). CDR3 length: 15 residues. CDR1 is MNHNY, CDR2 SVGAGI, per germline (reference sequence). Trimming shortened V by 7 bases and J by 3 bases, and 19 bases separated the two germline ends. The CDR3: CASTSFRGPNYEQYF. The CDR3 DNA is TGTGCCAGCACCTCCTTCAGGGGCCCTAACTACGAGCAGTACTTC.

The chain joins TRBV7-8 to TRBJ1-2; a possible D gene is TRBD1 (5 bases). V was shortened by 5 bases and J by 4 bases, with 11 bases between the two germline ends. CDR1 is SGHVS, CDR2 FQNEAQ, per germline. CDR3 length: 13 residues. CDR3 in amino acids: CASSPEDSYGYTF. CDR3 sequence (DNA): TGTGCCAGCAGCCCTGAAGACAGCTATGGCTACACCTTC.

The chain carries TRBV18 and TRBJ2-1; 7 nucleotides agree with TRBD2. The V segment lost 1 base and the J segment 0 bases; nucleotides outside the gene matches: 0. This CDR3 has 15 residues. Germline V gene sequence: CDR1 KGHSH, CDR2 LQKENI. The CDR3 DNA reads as TGTGCCAGCTCACCACGGGGGGGCTCCTACAATGAGCAGTTCTTC. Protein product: CASSPRGGSYNEQFF.